The present T cell receptor beta chain was sequenced within a study of cytomegalovirus exposure and HLA in healthy donors. This CDR3 has 13 residues. Looked up from germline, CDR1 is SGHRS and CDR2 is YFSETQ. V trimming: 8 bases; J trimming: 3 bases; junction bases outside the gene matches: 6. Primers included in the PCR were 60 Vbeta and 13 Jbeta primers. Libraries were prepared by immunoSEQ multiplex PCR; TCRdb keeps only in-frame clonotypes and omits some of them. The data show about 210,000 clones, 75% to 80% seen once. As regards this clone: Antigen specificity is unknown.

Study-level findings and limits: The investigators catalogued 160 or so TCR beta chains as cytomegalovirus-associated.

Sequencing was performed on PBMCs. The V call is TRBV5-1, the J call TRBJ2-7, with 9 bases matching TRBD1. The receptor comes from a male donor in good health and CMV-seronegative. The CDR3 bases are TGCGCCAGTCGCCGGGACAGGGTCTACGAGCAGTACTTC. Translating gives CASRRDRVYEQYF.